The next 3 T cell receptor beta chains were all read from a single sample in a study of cytomegalovirus exposure and HLA in healthy donors. The protocol was immunoSEQ multiplex PCR, while the TCRdb copy is restricted to in-frame clones and leaves out a portion. The sample yields 120,000 to 150,000 clones, around 90% seen once. Sequenced material: PBMCs. These TCRs come from a man between 18 and 35 years old in good health and CMV-seropositive.

The chain recombines TRBV6-4 with TRBJ2-1; 9 bases are a match to TRBD1. The length of the CDR3 is 13 residues. The V and J ends lost 6 bases and 12 bases, in that order; junction bases with no gene match: 9. Germline V gene lookup returns CDR1 MRHNA and CDR2 SNTAGT. CDR3 protein: CASSPYQGQGQFF. The CDR3, as DNA: TGTGCCAGCAGCCCGTACCAGGGACAGGGGCAGTTCTTC.

A note on this clone: At one of its ends the junction is not consistent with the germline gene, which may arise from a read error. The chain employs TRBV7-7 and TRBJ2-5, with 8 bases matching TRBD1. The CDR3 totals 15 residues. The germline CDR1 and CDR2 sequences are SSHAT and FNYEAQ (reference sequence). The CDR3 loop is CASSSDRGLQETQYF. The CDR3 DNA reads as TGTGCTAGCAGCTCCGACAGGGGCCTCCAAGAGACCCAGTACTTC.

This chain uses TRBV7-2 with TRBJ2-7; TRBD2 agrees at 8 bases. V gave up 5 bases and J gave up 2 bases; unmatched junction bases: 8. CDR3 length equals 15 residues. The germline V gene encodes CDR1 SGHTA and CDR2 FQGNSA. CDR3 sequence reads: CASSPGIAGPYEQYF. CDR3 sequence (DNA): TGTGCCAGCAGCCCTGGGATAGCGGGGCCCTACGAGCAGTACTTC.